The following is a T cell receptor (beta chain) sequence with its context. Its specificity is unknown. TCRdb re-called the 5' RACE reads through MiXCR, storing one row per CDR3 protein. The sample contains 150,000 to 200,000 distinct CDR3 sequences, about a fifth of which appear only once. Germline values: CDR1 SGHRS, CDR2 YFSETQ. The CDR3 is made up of 14 amino acids. Trimming cost V 4 bases and J 3 bases; bases outside gene matches: 5. This sample is part of a study of T-cell memory formation after mild COVID-19. Study-wide points: Cross-reactive memory appears to have joined, as suggested by some responding clones showing up in pre-infection memory.

The rearrangement uses TRBV5-1 and TRBJ2-7, with TRBD1 identical over 9 bases. The sample comprised PBMCs or a T cell subset sorted from them (not recorded which). This receptor was obtained from an adult woman who had mild COVID-19 (a few samples of this study predate the infection). Cell type and time point are not known. CDR3 sequence: CASSLRDRVYEQYF. The CDR3 DNA sequence: TGCGCCAGCAGCCTCCGGGACAGGGTCTACGAGCAGTACTTC.